The 20 T cell receptor beta chains reported below all come from one sample, sequenced in a study of T cell repertoires in aging, cancer and after chemotherapy. Peripheral blood genomic DNA, not sorted cells or RNA, was the template. Multiplex touch-down PCR with TRB-A/B primers amplified rearranged V-D-J TRB sequences. TCRdb used MiXCR to reprocess the multiplex PCR reads, holding one entry per CDR3 protein. The sample yields around 9,500 distinct CDR3 sequences, under 65% seen once. The sample comprised blood. The receptors were sampled from a human donor in good health.

The chain has TRBV12-3 or TRBV12-4 and TRBJ2-1; weak D call: TRBD1 (6 bases). The CDR3 sequence is 13 residues long. V was pared by 1 base and J by 5 bases, with 6 bases between. The CDR3: CASSLGTDNEQFF. DNA for the CDR3: TGTGCCAGCAGTTTAGGGACAGACAATGAGCAGTTCTTC.

This rearrangement joins TRBV15 to TRBJ2-3; no definite D call. Trimming took off 2 bases at V and 2 bases at J, with 11 bases between the two ends. Germline CDR1 reads LNHNV; CDR2 reads YYDKDF (reference sequence). This CDR3 region has 15 residues. The chain's CDR3 is CATSRPPPITDTQYF. The CDR3 coding sequence is TGTGCCACCAGCAGACCTCCTCCTATCACAGATACGCAGTATTTT.

The J gene is TRBJ2-5, the V gene TRBV11-2; possible D gene TRBD1, 6 bases. The V and J ends lost 5 bases and 7 bases respectively, with 17 bases between them. This CDR3 contains 14 residues. The germline gives CDR1 SGHAT, CDR2 FQNNGV. The CDR3 region is CASSPSDRWGTQYF. The CDR3 DNA reads as TGTGCCAGCAGCCCTAGTGACAGGTGGGGGACCCAGTACTTC. The whole variable domain, filled in from reference TRBV11-2 and TRBJ2-5, reads EAGVAQSPRYKIIEKRQSVAFWCNPISGHATLYWYQQILGQGPKLLIQFQNNGVVDDSQLPKDRFSAERLKGVDSTLKIQPAKLEDSAVYLCASSPSDRWGTQYFGPGTRLLVL.

V is TRBV5-6 and J is TRBJ2-5; TRBD1 matches 9 bases. In germline, CDR1 is SGHDT, CDR2 YYEEEE. This CDR3 has 14 amino acids. V lost 2 bases to trimming and J lost 3 bases; unmatched junction nucleotides: 2. In DNA, the CDR3 is TGTGCCAGCAGCTTCCGGGACAGGGAAGAGACCCAGTACTTC. Protein: CASSFRDREETQYF. Supplemented by reference TRBV5-6 and TRBJ2-5, the full variable domain reads DAGVTQSPTHLIKTRGQQVTLRCSPKSGHDTVSWYQQALGQGPQFIFQYYEEEERQRGNFPDRFSGHQFPNYSSELNVNALLLGDSALYLCASSFRDREETQYFGPGTRLLVL.

This clonotype appeared a single time. V gene TRBV6-5 combines with J gene TRBJ2-6; 12 bases are a match to TRBD1. Unmatched junction bases numbered 7, after V lost 6 bases and J lost 1 base. CDR1 MNHEY and CDR2 SVGAGI come from the germline V gene. The CDR3 has 18 residues. This CDR3 reads CASRDPGQGASGANVLTF. For the CDR3, the DNA is TGTGCCAGCAGAGACCCGGGACAGGGGGCTTCTGGGGCCAACGTCCTGACTTTC.

This chain joins TRBV5-5 and TRBJ2-7, with D unclear. The CDR3 has 15 residues. V was clipped by 4 bases and J by 2 bases, with 16 bases between them. In germline, CDR1 is SGHKS, CDR2 YYEKEE (reference sequence). CDR3 in amino acids: CASSPRAEPTYEQYF. In DNA form, the CDR3 reads TGTGCCAGCAGCCCCCGGGCTGAACCTACCTACGAGCAGTACTTC.

The V call is TRBV12-3 or TRBV12-4, the J call TRBJ1-1; D might be TRBD1 (6 bases). Trimming shortened V by 2 bases and J by 3 bases, and 13 bases separated the two germline ends. The CDR3 length is 15 residues. CDR3 sequence reads: CASSLKGGWDTEAFF. In DNA form, the CDR3 reads TGTGCCAGCAGTTTAAAAGGGGGGTGGGACACTGAAGCTTTCTTT.

In its sample, this clonotype was seen a few times. The chain combines TRBV19 with TRBJ2-2, with TRBD1 identical over 9 bases. Trimming removed 5 bases from V and 7 bases from J; junction bases left unmatched: 5. Germline assignment: CDR1 LNHDA and CDR2 SQIVND (reference sequence). The CDR3 covers 14 residues. The CDR3 region is CASSQDRGYGELFF. DNA for the CDR3: TGTGCCAGTAGTCAGGACAGGGGATACGGGGAGCTGTTTTTT.

This clonotype was observed a few times. This sequence joins TRBV30 and TRBJ2-1, with 8 bases fitting TRBD2. Germline lookup yields CDR1 GTSNPN and CDR2 SVGIG (reference sequence). CDR3 size: 14 residues. With V trimmed by 0 bases and J by 7 bases, 5 bases remained unmatched. CDR3 protein: CAWSVTGGLNEQFF. DNA of the CDR3: TGTGCCTGGAGTGTGACGGGGGGGCTAAATGAGCAGTTCTTC.

The genes are TRBV29-1 and TRBJ2-2; 9 bases match TRBD1. V shed 7 bases, J shed 4 bases, and the junction held 7 bases outside the gene matches. This CDR3 is 14 amino acids long. Germline CDR1 SQVTM, CDR2 ANQGSEA. As DNA, the CDR3 is TGCAGCGCCAAACAGGGGGCGAGCACCGGGGAGCTGTTTTTT. Translating it yields CSAKQGASTGELFF.

There are a few counts of this clonotype. This chain links TRBV5-5 with TRBJ2-5, with 8 bases that match TRBD2. This CDR3 contains 14 residues. V was clipped by 4 bases and J by 4 bases; unmatched bases: 6. Germline V gene sequence: CDR1 SGHKS, CDR2 YYEKEE (reference sequence). CDR3 amino acids: CASSPAGVGETQYF. In nucleotides, the CDR3 is TGTGCCAGCAGCCCAGCGGGGGTGGGAGAGACCCAGTACTTC. Full variable domain (remainder filled in from reference TRBV5-5 and TRBJ2-5): DAGVTQSPTHLIKTRGQQVTLRCSPISGHKSVSWYQQVLGQGPQFIFQYYEKEERGRGNFPDRFSARQFPNYSSELNVNALLLGDSALYLCASSPAGVGETQYFGPGTRLLVL.

This chain uses TRBV12-3 or TRBV12-4 with TRBJ1-3; D perhaps matches TRBD1 (5 bases). V was trimmed by 5 bases and J by 0 bases, leaving 11 bases between them. The CDR3 has 15 amino acids. The CDR3 DNA reads as TGTGCCAGCAGTCCGGGACTTATCTCTGGAAACACCATATATTTT. Translated: CASSPGLISGNTIYF.

The chain is built from TRBV30 and TRBJ2-1, with 8 bases that match TRBD2. The germline V gene encodes CDR1 GTSNPN and CDR2 SVGIG (reference sequence). V was pared by 3 bases and J by 7 bases, with 11 bases of the junction left unmatched. This CDR3 is built from 15 residues. This CDR3 reads CAWSGKRGNKNEQFF. Written as DNA, the CDR3 is TGTGCCTGGAGCGGAAAGCGGGGGAACAAGAATGAGCAGTTCTTC.

The J gene is TRBJ2-1, the V gene TRBV19, with TRBD1 matching 8 bases. V gave up 3 bases and J gave up 1 base; unmatched junction bases: 5. Germline CDR1 reads LNHDA; CDR2 reads SQIVND (reference sequence). The CDR3 totals 16 residues. CDR3 nucleotides: TGTGCCAGTAGTATTAGAAACAGGGGGTCCTACAATGAGCAGTTCTTC. Translation: CASSIRNRGSYNEQFF.

The chain couples TRBV5-1 to TRBJ2-1; D unclear. The germline V and J ends were trimmed by 4 bases and 7 bases, with 21 bases remaining between them. The germline V gene encodes CDR1 SGHRS and CDR2 YFSETQ. The CDR3 covers 16 residues. The CDR3 DNA follows: TGCGCCAGCAGCCCCCCCCTTGTAGCAGGCGGTAATGAGCAGTTCTTC. Translating gives CASSPPLVAGGNEQFF.

The chain has TRBV6-2 or TRBV6-3 and TRBJ2-1; D might be TRBD2 (6 bases). CDR3 length: 13 residues. Germline assignment: CDR1 MNHEY and CDR2 SVGEGT. Trimming cost V 9 bases and J 3 bases, with 12 bases left between them. CDR3 loop: CASGRHRYNEQFF. CDR3 in DNA: TGTGCCAGTGGGAGGCATCGCTACAATGAGCAGTTCTTC.

This clonotype was recorded a few times. The chain uses TRBV6-2 or TRBV6-3 and TRBJ2-3, with 7 bases that match TRBD1. Trimming removed 4 bases from V and 4 bases from J; junction bases left unmatched: 11. The CDR3 runs 16 residues. Looked up from germline, CDR1 is MNHEY and CDR2 is SVGEGT. The CDR3 nucleotides are TGTGCCAGCAGTTCCCCCGGGACAGAGGTTGCAGATACGCAGTATTTT. Amino acid sequence: CASSSPGTEVADTQYF.

The chain joins TRBV5-4 to TRBJ2-7, with D possibly being TRBD2 (6 bases). Deletions cut 4 bases from V and 4 bases from J, with 9 bases between. CDR3 length equals 12 residues. CDR1 and CDR2 from the germline V gene are SGHNT and YYREEE (reference sequence). The CDR3 protein is CASSRDSYEQYF. CDR3 in DNA: TGTGCCAGCAGCCGGGACTCTTACGAGCAGTACTTC. The full variable domain, with the rest looked up from reference TRBV5-4 and TRBJ2-7, is ETGVTQSPTHLIKTRGQQVTLRCSSQSGHNTVSWYQQALGQGPQFIFQYYREEENGRGNFPPRFSGLQFPNYSSELNVNALELDDSALYLCASSRDSYEQYFGPGTRLTVT.

This clonotype was seen only a few times. The J gene is TRBJ2-2, the V gene TRBV15, with D maybe TRBD1 (5 bases). V was pared by 1 base and J by 6 bases, with 15 bases between. The CDR3 loop spans 16 amino acids. Germline V lookup: CDR1 LNHNV, CDR2 YYDKDF (reference sequence). DNA for the CDR3: TGTGCCACCAGCAGAGTCGTGGGGCCACGCGCCGGGGAGCTGTTTTTT. Its protein is CATSRVVGPRAGELFF.

This clonotype occurred once. The genes are TRBV6-1 and TRBJ2-3; D call uncertain. Germline-derived CDR1 and CDR2 are MNHNS and SASEGT. Trimming took 5 bases from V and 4 from J, leaving 7 bases between them. This CDR3 contains 12 residues. The CDR3, as DNA: TGTGCCAGCAGTTTAGGAGCAGATACGCAGTATTTT. This translates into CASSLGADTQYF.